This T cell receptor beta chain was profiled in a study of CD8 T cells in Susac syndrome. Regarding the study as a whole: It was acknowledged in the study that its TCR sequencing and HLA analysis involved a relatively small number of individuals.

A quantity of about 0.5 to 1 ug RNA underwent reverse transcription using random hexamers. Each CDR3 protein is one row after TCRdb ran MiXCR on the immunoSEQ multiplex PCR reads. This repertoire shows fewer than 350,000 distinct CDR3 sequences, about 90% found once; its top ten account for 0.065%. On this clonotype: Its antigen is unidentified.

From blood CD8+ and CD4+ T cells, TCR beta sequences were generated. Negative isolation yielded the CD8+ and CD4+ T cells, while FACS enriched the TEMRA cells. Trimming pared 0 bases from V and 5 bases from J, leaving 25 bases between. The CDR3 has 20 amino acids. CDR1 and CDR2 from the germline V gene are SGHNT and YENEEA. The sequence derives from a human donor with multiple sclerosis. Sequenced: CD4+ T cells from PBMCs. The genes are TRBV11-3 and TRBJ2-2; D may be TRBD1 or TRBD2 (7 bases each). CDR3 loop: CASSLDSRGGLLPPTGELFF. The CDR3 nucleotides read TGTGCCAGCAGCTTAGACAGCAGGGGGGGGCTTTTACCTCCAACCGGGGAGCTGTTTTTT.